This T cell receptor (beta chain) was observed in a study of tumor and adjacent non-tumor tissue in lung cancer. Three rounds of nested PCR, following a modified ARM-PCR protocol, produced the TCRbeta library. MiXCR was run by TCRdb on the multiplex PCR reads, yielding one entry per CDR3 protein. The data contain around 74,000 distinct CDR3 sequences, under 70% of them singletons. This CDR3 contains 11 residues. Per germline, CDR1 MNHEY and CDR2 SVGAGI. Trimming left V 6 bases short and J 7 bases short, with 9 bases between. RNA was extracted from bulk tissue without any cell sorting. The normal lung tissue was taken more than 3 cm from the tumor edge.

This TCR was recovered from a woman in her 50s with non-small cell lung cancer. This chain links TRBV6-5 with TRBJ1-2; D remains ambiguous. The sample was distant non-tumor lung tissue. CDR3 sequence reads: CASRKNAGYTF. The CDR3, as DNA: TGTGCCAGCAGGAAAAATGCTGGCTACACCTTC.